These 24 T cell receptor beta chains were all obtained from the same sample, sequenced in a study of blood T cells in healthy people across ages (dated by TCRdb to between 2015 and 2016). The library relied on 5' RACE. Sequencing was performed on an Illumina HiSeq 2500. A second roughly 6 to 12 cycle PCR used a sample-barcoded 5' primer and a J-beta primer mix. The public reads were run again by TCRdb, first through fastp at Q25 and then through MiXCR, and only productive beta chains were kept. CDR3 protein sequences are deduplicated, and each keeps its most common genes and DNA. Present in this sample are about 600,000 distinct CDR3 sequences, around half of which were seen just once. The ten largest clones capture under 30% of the sample. The specimen sequenced was blood. The receptors shown here come from a man older than 75 in good health.

The genes are TRBV28 and TRBJ2-1; 7 nucleotides match TRBD2. Looked up from germline, CDR1 is MDHEN and CDR2 is SYDVKM. V was pared by 6 bases and J by 2 bases, with 10 bases of the junction left unmatched. CDR3 length: 16 residues. The DNA for the CDR3 is TGTGCCAGCAGGCCCCGTGGTACTAGCGCCTACAATGAGCAGTTCTTC. This codes for CASRPRGTSAYNEQFF.

This clonotype was observed a few times. The chain joins TRBV10-3 to TRBJ2-7, with 12 bases lining up with TRBD2. The germline gives CDR1 ENHRY, CDR2 SYGVKD. The trim removed 2 bases at V and 4 bases at J, leaving 6 bases unmatched. The CDR3 runs to 16 residues. CDR3: CAISEPTSGRFYEQYF. The CDR3 nucleotides read TGTGCCATCAGTGAGCCGACTAGCGGGAGATTTTACGAGCAGTACTTC.

V gene TRBV20-1 combines with J gene TRBJ2-7; weak D call: TRBD2 (6 bases). Germline CDR1 is DFQATT and CDR2 is SNEGSKA (reference sequence). This CDR3 region has 16 residues. Trimming cost V 0 bases and J 0 bases, with 15 bases left between them. This CDR3 reads CSARDALGGDSYEQYF. CDR3 DNA: TGCAGTGCTAGAGACGCCCTTGGCGGGGACTCCTACGAGCAGTACTTC.

Notes on this clonotype: This may come from a read error, since a much larger clone is one base off. The V and J genes are TRBV9 and TRBJ2-1, with a weak D call TRBD2 (6 bases). The germline CDR1 and CDR2 sequences are SGDLS and YYNGEE. The CDR3 spans 15 residues. CDR3 sequence: CASSAGTFLGNEPFF. For the CDR3, the DNA is TGTGCCAGCAGCGCCGGGACTTTTCTGGGCAATGAGCCGTTCTTC. Drawing the rest from reference TRBV9 and TRBJ2-1, the complete variable domain is DSGVTQTPKHLITATGQRVTLRCSPRSGDLSVYWYQQSLDQGLQFLIQYYNGEERAKGNILERFSAQQFPDLHSELNLSSLELGDSALYFCASSAGTFLGNEPFFGPGTRLTVL.

V gene TRBV20-1 combines with J gene TRBJ2-7; 8 bases are a match to TRBD1. Germline V gene lookup returns CDR1 DFQATT and CDR2 SNEGSKA (reference sequence). J gave up 4 bases and V 1 base, and 6 bases lay outside the gene matches. The CDR3 covers 14 residues. DNA of the CDR3: TGCAGTGCTAGAGTGGGGACAGGAGGGTACGAGCAGTACTTC. Translated, it gives CSARVGTGGYEQYF.

This clonotype has just a few counts. The chain carries TRBV5-1 and TRBJ1-2, with TRBD1 matching over 8 bases. This CDR3 contains 15 residues. Germline V gene sequence: CDR1 SGHRS, CDR2 YFSETQ. V lost 4 bases and J lost 4; bases outside the gene matches: 9. This CDR3 is CASSLGQGRVYGYTF. The CDR3 DNA sequence: TGCGCCAGCAGCCTAGGACAGGGAAGAGTCTATGGCTACACCTTC.

This chain connects TRBV2 to TRBJ1-1, with D maybe TRBD1 (5 bases). Germline CDR1 reads SNHLY; CDR2 reads FYNNEI. V was cut by 4 bases and J by 4 bases, with 16 bases left in between. CDR3 length: 15 amino acids. The DNA of the CDR3 is TGTGCCAGCAGTGTGGGGAGTCAGGGTATCACTGAAGCTTTCTTT. Translation: CASSVGSQGITEAFF. The complete variable domain, with remaining parts taken from reference TRBV2 and TRBJ1-1, reads EPEVTQTPSHQVTQMGQEVILRCVPISNHLYFYWYRQILGQKVEFLVSFYNNEISEKSEIFDDQFSVERPDGSNFTLKIRSTKLEDSAMYFCASSVGSQGITEAFFGQGTRLTVV.

The V and J genes are TRBV29-1 and TRBJ2-7; a possible D gene is TRBD2 (6 bases). Trimming left V 5 bases short and J 4 bases short, with 15 bases between. The CDR3 has 13 amino acids. Per germline, CDR1 SQVTM and CDR2 ANQGSEA. In DNA, the CDR3 is TGCAGCGTTTCTTGGGGGGATAAATACGAGCAGTACTTC. Protein sequence: CSVSWGDKYEQYF.

V is TRBV30 and J is TRBJ1-5; D remains ambiguous. CDR1 GTSNPN and CDR2 SVGIG come from the germline V gene (reference sequence). The V gene lost 4 bases and the J gene lost 0 bases, with 10 bases spanning the gap. The CDR3 has 14 residues. The DNA for the CDR3 is TGTGCCTGGACCCCCGGACTTAGCAATCAGCCCCAGCATTTT. Translation: CAWTPGLSNQPQHF. The whole variable domain, remainder taken from reference TRBV30 and TRBJ1-5, is SQTIHQWPATLVQPVGSPLSLECTVEGTSNPNLYWYRQAAGRGLQLLFYSVGIGQISSEVPQNLSASRPQDRQFILSSKKLLLSDSGFYLCAWTPGLSNQPQHFGDGTRLSIL.

This rearrangement joins TRBV7-2 to TRBJ2-5; D perhaps matches TRBD2 (5 bases). The CDR3 totals 13 residues. The germline V and J ends were trimmed by 6 bases and 5 bases, with 13 bases remaining between them. From germline, CDR1 is SGHTA and CDR2 FQGNSA. The CDR3 loop reads CASSQAASETQYF. CDR3 nucleotides: TGTGCCAGCAGTCAAGCGGCCAGTGAGACCCAGTACTTC.

This clonotype was seen only a few times. J is TRBJ2-1 and V is TRBV3-1; TRBD2 agrees at 8 bases. This CDR3 has 16 amino acids. Germline-derived CDR1 and CDR2 are LGHDT and YNNKEL (reference sequence). With V trimmed by 2 bases and J by 9 bases, 12 bases remained unmatched. The CDR3: CASSQSLGAGVGEQFF. The CDR3 nucleotides are TGTGCCAGCAGCCAAAGTCTTGGAGCGGGAGTGGGTGAGCAGTTCTTC.

The chain employs TRBV30 and TRBJ1-5; D uncertain. Germline CDR1 is GTSNPN and CDR2 is SVGIG (reference sequence). Trimming removed 0 bases from V and 2 bases from J, with 8 bases in between. This CDR3 has 14 amino acids. CDR3 region: CAWSVPGGNQPQHF. In DNA form, the CDR3 reads TGTGCCTGGAGTGTACCCGGTGGCAATCAGCCCCAGCATTTT.

This clonotype was observed a handful of times. This chain uses TRBV29-1 with TRBJ2-5; D call uncertain. Germline V gene data show CDR1 as SQVTM and CDR2 as ANQGSEA. With 7 bases removed from V and 5 bases from J, the gap between germline ends came to 11 bases. CDR3 length: 11 amino acids. CDR3 nucleotides: TGCAGCGACCGTAAGTCTGAGACCCAGTACTTC. Translating gives CSDRKSETQYF.

This chain uses TRBV24-1 with TRBJ2-3, with D perhaps TRBD1 (5 bases). CDR3 size: 15 residues. Germline CDR1 KGHDR, CDR2 SFDVKD. V lost 3 bases, J lost 4 bases, and 13 bases lay in between. CDR3 loop: CATSDPRTPADTQYF. The CDR3 nucleotides read TGTGCCACCAGTGATCCTCGGACACCCGCAGATACGCAGTATTTT.

This clonotype was seen only a few times. The chain uses TRBV5-1 and TRBJ2-6; D could derive from TRBD1 or TRBD2 (5 bases each). Germline CDR1 SGHRS, CDR2 YFSETQ. V was shortened by 4 bases and J by 0 bases, with 11 bases between the two germline ends. The CDR3 totals 16 residues. As DNA, the CDR3 is TGCGCCAGCAGCCTATCTGGGGGCTCTGGGGCCAACGTCCTGACTTTC. It encodes CASSLSGGSGANVLTF.

There are many counts of this clonotype. This rearrangement joins TRBV2 to TRBJ2-3, with 9 bases matching TRBD1. V was pared by 2 bases and J by 1 base, with 1 base of the junction left unmatched. In germline, CDR1 is SNHLY, CDR2 FYNNEI. The CDR3 has 15 amino acids. The CDR3 DNA reads TGTGCCAGCAGTGAACGGACAGGGGGCACAGATACGCAGTATTTT. Amino acids: CASSERTGGTDTQYF.

The chain recombines TRBV7-2 with TRBJ2-7; 11 positions agree with TRBD1. The V and J ends lost 5 bases and 2 bases, in that order; junction bases with no gene match: 5. The CDR3 covers 15 residues. Germline V gene data show CDR1 as SGHTA and CDR2 as FQGNSA. CDR3 DNA: TGTGCCAGCAGCGTGGGACAGGGGGTCGCCTACGAGCAGTACTTC. Its protein product is CASSVGQGVAYEQYF.

The chain uses TRBV20-1 and TRBJ2-7, with D maybe TRBD2 (5 bases). The J call may not be correct, given that the DNA end is closer to TRBJ2-5. Germline V gene sequence: CDR1 DFQATT, CDR2 SNEGSKA (reference sequence). The CDR3 contains 12 residues. The CDR3 sequence is CSARSGGETQYF. CDR3 DNA sequence: TGCAGTGCTAGATCTGGAGGAGAGACCCAGTACTTC.

V gene TRBV20-1 combines with J gene TRBJ2-1, with D possibly being TRBD2 (6 bases). The CDR3 has 18 residues. The V gene lost 2 bases and the J gene lost 12 bases, with 32 bases spanning the gap. Germline CDR1 and CDR2: DFQATT and SNEGSKA (reference sequence). The CDR3 DNA is TGCAGTGCTAGAACAACTCTCCCCGTTTGGGGGGACCCAGTGGGGCAGTTCTTC. Protein: CSARTTLPVWGDPVGQFF.

This chain uses TRBV3-1 with TRBJ2-3; 7 positions agree with TRBD1. CDR1 and CDR2 from the germline V gene are LGHDT and YNNKEL (reference sequence). V lost 0 bases to trimming and J lost 4 bases; unmatched junction nucleotides: 7. CDR3 size: 16 residues. CDR3 sequence (DNA): TGTGCCAGCAGCCAAGATGGAAAGGGGGCGTCAGATACGCAGTATTTT. Translated, it gives CASSQDGKGASDTQYF.

The chain joins TRBV20-1 to TRBJ2-3; TRBD2 agrees at 12 bases. Trimming cost V 3 bases and J 2 bases; bases outside gene matches: 9. The CDR3 has 17 amino acids. Germline V lookup: CDR1 DFQATT, CDR2 SNEGSKA (reference sequence). The CDR3 DNA reads as TGCAGTGCTAGGACTAGCGGGAGACTCCTAATCACAGATACGCAGTATTTT. This gives the protein CSARTSGRLLITDTQYF.

This sequence joins TRBV10-3 and TRBJ1-2; D is uncertain. Germline CDR1 and CDR2: ENHRY and SYGVKD. Trimming stripped 0 bases from V and 4 bases from J, with 18 bases between. There are 17 residues in the CDR3. The CDR3 loop reads CAISESHPSFGSYGYTF. CDR3 in DNA: TGTGCCATCAGTGAGTCGCACCCAAGTTTTGGATCCTATGGCTACACCTTC.

The gene calls are TRBV4-1 and TRBJ2-2; no clear D gene. Trimming left V 0 bases short and J 1 base short, with 3 bases between. The CDR3 runs 14 residues. Germline CDR1 and CDR2: MGHRA and YSYEKL. In nucleotides, the CDR3 is TGCGCCAGCAGCCAAGAACGGAACACCGGGGAGCTGTTTTTT. This translates into CASSQERNTGELFF.

J is TRBJ1-5 and V is TRBV10-3, with 8 bases lining up with TRBD1. With V trimmed by 6 bases and J by 4 bases, 8 bases remained unmatched. Germline CDR1 reads ENHRY; CDR2 reads SYGVKD. The CDR3 sequence is 15 residues long. The CDR3 nucleotides are TGTGCCATCAGAGCGACAGGGGACCCGAATCAGCCCCAGCATTTT. Protein sequence: CAIRATGDPNQPQHF.